Given below is one TCR beta chain in context. The antigen remains unidentified. The data stem from a study of early stage breast cancer tumors. Study overall: Eight or nine ER+/PR+/HER2- tumors were invasive ductal; a few were invasive lobular. Study-wide findings and caveats: Commonly generated sequences made up most enriched TCRB sequences shared between patients. Bulk DNA sequencing of unsorted cells missed chain pairing and markers.

The CDR3 is made up of 13 amino acids. Trimming stripped 1 base from V and 5 bases from J, with 12 bases between. The germline CDR1 and CDR2 sequences are SQVTM and ANQGSEA. The protocol was immunoSEQ multiplex PCR, while the TCRdb copy is restricted to in-frame clones and leaves out a portion. The table lists roughly 56,000 clones, about 74% of them singletons. This clonotype was sampled from a person in their thirties with breast cancer. This chain uses TRBV29-1 with TRBJ2-7; D remains ambiguous. The specimen was blood. The CDR3 protein is CSVEGSRSDEQYF. DNA for the CDR3: TGCAGCGTTGAAGGCAGCCGCTCTGACGAGCAGTACTTC.